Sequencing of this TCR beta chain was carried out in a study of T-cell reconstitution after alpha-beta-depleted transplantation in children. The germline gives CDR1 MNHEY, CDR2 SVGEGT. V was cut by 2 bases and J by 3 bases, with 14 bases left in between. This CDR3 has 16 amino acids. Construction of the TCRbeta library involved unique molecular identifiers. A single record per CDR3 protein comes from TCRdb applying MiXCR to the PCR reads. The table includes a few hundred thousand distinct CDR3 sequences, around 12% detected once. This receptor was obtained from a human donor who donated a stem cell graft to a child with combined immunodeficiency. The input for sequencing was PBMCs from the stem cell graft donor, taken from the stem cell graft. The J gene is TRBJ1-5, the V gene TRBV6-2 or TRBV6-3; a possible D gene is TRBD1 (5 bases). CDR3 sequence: CASSYGGSGHNQPQHF. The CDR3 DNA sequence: TGTGCCAGCAGTTACGGGGGTAGTGGGCACAATCAGCCCCAGCATTTT.